One sample yielded the 22 T cell receptor beta chains listed below, sequenced in a study of spatial heterogeneity in lung cancer. TCRdb recomputed calls from the 5' RACE reads with MiXCR, one row per CDR3 protein. The sample has roughly 10,000 distinct CDR3 sequences, around 8% seen once. Study-level results: For expanded intratumoral alpha and beta TCRs, counts tracked tumor mutation counts.

Their antigen targets remain unknown. Time point defined: sample taken at primary tumor resection. The sequencing here drew on lung tumor tissue, taken at surgery. The source is a female donor with early-stage non-small cell lung cancer.

In its sample, this clonotype is medium-sized. This beta chain slipped into a library made for alpha chains as a stray read, so its size is not meaningful. The CDR3 DNA is TGCGCCAGCAGCTTGGGGGGACCAGATACGCAGTATTTT. It encodes CASSLGGPDTQYF. V gene TRBV5-1 combines with J gene TRBJ2-3; either TRBD1 or TRBD2 may supply D (5 bases each). Germline V gene lookup returns CDR1 SGHRS and CDR2 YFSETQ. This CDR3 comprises 13 residues. V lost 0 bases and J lost 4, with 6 bases in between.

This clonotype has only a few counts. This beta chain is a stray read from a library made for alpha chains; its abundance is not meaningful. The genes are TRBV11-2 and TRBJ1-5; D perhaps matches TRBD1 (5 bases). CDR1 is SGHAT, CDR2 FQNNGV, per germline. V lost 1 base and J lost 4, with 11 bases in between. This CDR3 region has 15 residues. CDR3 residues: CASSLGAGRNQPQHF. The CDR3 DNA follows: TGTGCCAGCAGCTTAGGGGCAGGGAGGAATCAGCCCCAGCATTTT. Full variable domain (remainder filled in from reference TRBV11-2 and TRBJ1-5): EAGVAQSPRYKIIEKRQSVAFWCNPISGHATLYWYQQILGQGPKLLIQFQNNGVVDDSQLPKDRFSAERLKGVDSTLKIQPAKLEDSAVYLCASSLGAGRNQPQHFGDGTRLSIL.

This clonotype is judged large (0.1 to 1%). One junction end does not reproduce the germline sequence, and a read error may be involved. This beta chain represents an off-target read in a library built for alpha chains; its size is of limited meaning. The V call is TRBV7-2, the J call TRBJ2-5, with TRBD2 matching 14 bases. Germline CDR1 and CDR2: SGHTA and FQGNSA. The CDR3 contains 15 residues. The CDR3 bases are TGTGCCAGCAGCTTAGAGCGACTAGCGGGGGGGCCGCAAATCTTC. Amino acid sequence: CASSLERLAGGPQIF.

By frequency in the sample, this clonotype is medium-sized (0.01 to 0.1%). This beta chain turned up in a library designed for alpha chains; as an off-target read, its abundance says little. This chain connects TRBV7-3 to TRBJ2-3; 7 bases line up with TRBD1. The CDR3 spans 17 residues. The germline gives CDR1 SGHTA, CDR2 FQGTGA. The junction had 13 bases not matched to a gene; V was cut back by 0 bases and J by 7 bases. The CDR3 loop reads CASSLTTGQGVGNTQYF. CDR3 DNA: TGTGCCAGCAGCTTAACGACAGGGCAGGGCGTAGGGAATACGCAGTATTTT.

This clonotype is labeled medium-sized (0.01 to 0.1%). This beta chain is an off-target read within a library intended for alpha chains, so its frequency means little. J is TRBJ2-1 and V is TRBV5-1; tentatively, D is TRBD1 (5 bases). CDR3 size: 14 residues. V shed 0 bases and J shed 4 bases, with 8 bases lying between them. Germline V gene data show CDR1 as SGHRS and CDR2 as YFSETQ. The CDR3 region is CASSLGDRYNEQFF. The CDR3 DNA follows: TGCGCCAGCAGCTTGGGAGACAGATACAATGAGCAGTTCTTC.

This clonotype was recorded at least ten times. This beta chain is an unintended read in a library built for alpha chains; its size means little. The chain joins TRBV15 to TRBJ2-5; no clear D. The CDR3 is made up of 15 amino acids. Per germline, CDR1 LNHNV and CDR2 YYDKDF (reference sequence). Trimming took off 0 bases at V and 1 base at J, with 9 bases between the two ends. The DNA for the CDR3 is TGTGCCACCAGCAGAGATGGCGGTTCCCAAGAGACCCAGTACTTC. It specifies CATSRDGGSQETQYF.

This clonotype was counted at least ten times. This beta chain is an off-target read within a library intended for alpha chains, so its frequency means little. The V and J genes are TRBV18 and TRBJ2-4; possible D gene TRBD1, 5 bases. Germline CDR1 reads KGHSH; CDR2 reads LQKENI. The CDR3 extends over 17 amino acids. V dropped 4 bases and J dropped 3 bases, with 19 bases sitting between them. CDR3 protein: CASSQVQTEGVKNIQYF. As DNA, the CDR3 is TGTGCCAGCTCACAAGTTCAGACAGAAGGGGTCAAAAACATTCAGTACTTC.

By sample fraction, this clonotype is medium-sized. Found in a library prepared for alpha chains, this beta chain is an off-target read, and its abundance has little meaning. V is TRBV20-1 and J is TRBJ1-4, with 8 bases lining up with TRBD1. The CDR3 extends over 13 amino acids. CDR1 and CDR2 (germline): DFQATT, SNEGSKA (reference sequence). The junction had 2 bases not matched to a gene; V was cut back by 4 bases and J by 4 bases. CDR3 bases: TGCAGTGCTACAGACAGGGGTAATGAAAAACTGTTTTTT. Its protein is CSATDRGNEKLFF.

The sample holds many counts of this clonotype. Found in a library prepared for alpha chains, this beta chain is an off-target read, and its abundance has little meaning. This chain links TRBV6-5 with TRBJ2-5, with 9 bases aligning to TRBD2. Germline trimming cut 5 bases from V and 5 bases from J; bases unmatched to any gene: 6. The germline V gene has CDR1 MNHEY and CDR2 SVGAGI. This CDR3 has 14 amino acids. The CDR3 bases are TGTGCCAGCAGTCCGTTAGCGGGGGCGGAGACCCAGTACTTC. Amino acid sequence: CASSPLAGAETQYF.

The table lists this clonotype with many counts. This beta chain is off target for a library built for alpha chains, so its abundance means little. The chain recombines TRBV9 with TRBJ1-2, with 8 positions matching TRBD1. Germline CDR1 reads SGDLS; CDR2 reads YYNGEE. With V trimmed by 6 bases and J by 8 bases, 12 bases remained unmatched. The CDR3 spans 14 residues. This chain's CDR3 is CASTLDMTGAGYTF. CDR3 nucleotide sequence: TGTGCCAGCACCTTGGATATGACAGGGGCGGGCTACACCTTC.

This clonotype has ten or more counts. This beta chain lies outside the target of a library built for alpha chains; its clone size means little. The rearrangement joins TRBV20-1 to TRBJ2-4, with 7 bases lining up with TRBD1. V gave up 7 bases and J gave up 5 bases; unmatched junction bases: 11. The CDR3 covers 14 residues. Germline CDR1 is DFQATT and CDR2 is SNEGSKA (reference sequence). CDR3 region: CSVSDRSLQNIQYF. DNA of the CDR3: TGCAGTGTTTCGGACAGGTCTTTACAAAACATTCAGTACTTC.

This clonotype has at least ten counts. The size of this beta chain means little, since it is a stray read in a library made for alpha chains. This chain connects TRBV15 to TRBJ2-5, with a weak D call TRBD2 (7 bases). Trimming took off 3 bases at V and 4 bases at J, with 12 bases between the two ends. Looked up from germline, CDR1 is LNHNV and CDR2 is YYDKDF (reference sequence). The CDR3 extends over 14 amino acids. The chain's CDR3 is CATSRGGRGETQYF. CDR3 DNA: TGTGCCACCAGCAGGGGGGGGCGCGGAGAGACCCAGTACTTC.

This clonotype was recorded a few times. This beta chain represents an off-target read in a library built for alpha chains; its size is of limited meaning. The gene calls are TRBV5-6 and TRBJ1-4, with 7 positions matching TRBD1. The CDR3 consists of 13 residues. Germline-derived CDR1 and CDR2 are SGHDT and YYEEEE. Unmatched junction bases numbered 5, after V lost 4 bases and J lost 8 bases. CDR3 nucleotides: TGTGCCAGCAGCGCGACAGGGATCGAAAAACTGTTTTTT. Protein product: CASSATGIEKLFF.

This clonotype was recorded a few times. This beta chain represents an off-target read in a library built for alpha chains; its size is of limited meaning. The genes are TRBV28 and TRBJ1-6, with 7 positions matching TRBD1. The CDR3 is made up of 14 amino acids. Germline V gives CDR1 MDHEN, CDR2 SYDVKM. Trimming took 5 bases from V and 8 from J; bases not matched to a gene: 6. CDR3 loop: CASSPGDSYSPLHF. CDR3 sequence (DNA): TGTGCCAGCAGTCCGGGGGACAGCTATTCACCCCTCCACTTT.

In its sample, this clonotype is medium-sized. For a library built for alpha chains, this beta chain is a stray read; little rests on its size. V gene TRBV20-1 combines with J gene TRBJ2-1; 11 bases fit TRBD2. Germline CDR1 DFQATT, CDR2 SNEGSKA (reference sequence). V shed 3 bases, J shed 7 bases, and the junction held 8 bases outside the gene matches. The CDR3 contains 15 residues. CDR3 loop: CSASDSGGARNEQFF. The CDR3 nucleotides read TGCAGTGCTAGTGATAGCGGGGGGGCCAGGAATGAGCAGTTCTTC.

This clonotype has just a few counts. Because the library targeted alpha chains, this beta chain is an off-target read whose size means little. The CDR3 DNA reads as TGCAGTGCTAGAGTACAGGGAGAAGAGCAGTACTTC. Its translation: CSARVQGEEQYF. The J gene is TRBJ2-7, the V gene TRBV20-1; TRBD1 might be the D (6 bases). CDR3 length: 12 amino acids. V lost 1 base to trimming and J lost 7 bases, with 11 bases between them. From germline, CDR1 is DFQATT and CDR2 SNEGSKA (reference sequence).

This clonotype was observed a handful of times. This beta chain slipped into a library made for alpha chains as a stray read, so its size is not meaningful. V gene TRBV5-4 combines with J gene TRBJ2-5; 11 nucleotides align to TRBD2. V lost 0 bases, J lost 2 bases, and 6 bases stayed unmatched. Per the germline V gene, CDR1 is SGHNT and CDR2 is YYREEE (reference sequence). This CDR3 contains 17 residues. CDR3 DNA: TGTGCCAGCAGCTTGGGACGACTAGCGGGGTTTCAAGAGACCCAGTACTTC. It translates to CASSLGRLAGFQETQYF.

This clonotype was recorded many times. This beta chain is off target for a library built for alpha chains, so its abundance means little. The chain employs TRBV7-3 and TRBJ2-1, with a tentative D call TRBD2 (5 bases). Germline V gene lookup returns CDR1 SGHTA and CDR2 FQGTGA. This CDR3 is built from 17 residues. V lost 1 base and J lost 7, with 20 bases in between. The CDR3 region is CASSLRGGRVSGNEQFF. The CDR3 coding sequence is TGTGCCAGCAGCTTAAGGGGTGGTAGAGTTTCGGGAAATGAGCAGTTCTTC. Together with reference TRBV7-3 and TRBJ2-1, the CDR3 gives the full variable domain: GAGVSQTPSNKVTEKGKYVELRCDPISGHTALYWYRQSLGQGPEFLIYFQGTGAADDSGLPNDRFFAVRPEGSVSTLKIQRTERGDSAVYLCASSLRGGRVSGNEQFFGPGTRLTVL.

Regarding this clonotype: For a library built for alpha chains, this beta chain is a stray read; little rests on its size. The V gene is TRBV5-1, the J gene TRBJ2-5, with a possible D match to TRBD1 (6 bases). V dropped 7 bases and J dropped 2 bases, with 15 bases sitting between them. The CDR3 loop spans 14 amino acids. The germline gives CDR1 SGHRS, CDR2 YFSETQ. In nucleotides, the CDR3 is TGCGCCAGCTCGGACAGTCGACTACAAGAGACCCAGTACTTC. Translation gives CASSDSRLQETQYF.

By sample fraction, this clonotype is medium-sized. This beta chain appears as a stray read in a library generated for alpha chains; its size is not informative. The chain is built from TRBV5-1 and TRBJ2-1; maybe TRBD2 (5 bases). CDR3 size: 14 residues. Trimming pared 9 bases from V and 6 bases from J, leaving 19 bases between. The germline V gene has CDR1 SGHRS and CDR2 YFSETQ. The CDR3 loop is CATNGAAEGNEQFF. Here the CDR3 DNA reads TGCGCCACCAACGGAGCCGCAGAGGGCAATGAGCAGTTCTTC.

This clonotype has a count of ten or more. This beta chain slipped into a library made for alpha chains as a stray read, so its size is not meaningful. The chain is built from TRBV4-2 and TRBJ2-7; 7 bases fit TRBD2. There are 18 residues in the CDR3. The V segment lost 3 bases and the J segment 12 bases; nucleotides outside the gene matches: 26. In germline, CDR1 is LGHNA, CDR2 YNFKEQ. The CDR3 bases are TGTGCCAGCAGCCATACACCCGGGGGGTCCTACGATTTTATTCCTCTGTACTTC. Translation: CASSHTPGGSYDFIPLYF.

By frequency in the sample, this clonotype is medium-sized. For a library built for alpha chains, this beta chain is a stray read; little rests on its size. The V and J genes are TRBV20-1 and TRBJ2-2; maybe TRBD2 (6 bases). Germline V lookup: CDR1 DFQATT, CDR2 SNEGSKA (reference sequence). The V end was cut by 2 bases, the J end by 4 bases, with 8 bases between. The CDR3 is 13 residues long. This CDR3 is CSARTSITGELFF. In nucleotides, the CDR3 is TGCAGTGCTAGAACTAGCATCACCGGGGAGCTGTTTTTT.